The rows below give T cell receptor beta chains drawn from one sample of a study of human T cells and chemical hapten exposure. TCRdb redid the calling of the RACE reads with MiXCR, one entry per CDR3 protein. The data hold about 120,000 distinct CDR3 sequences, with about 10% observed a single time. The sample in question was whole blood, obtained in connection with sensitization to the hapten diphenylcyclopropenone (DPC). All receptors derive from a woman in her 50s with alopecia areata. Some clones in this sample may be carry-over from other donors' samples. Each CDR3 is given with its conserved first and last residue. Each record gives: D gene, V gene, clone size, J gene, CDR3 DNA, CDR3 protein. D genes are given only for firm matches. Clone size appears in some rows only: once, few, many, or a class for an expanded clone.

>-|TRBV5-1|few|TRBJ1-6
TGCGCCAGCAGCTCCCAGGGCTCCTATAATTCACCCCTCCACTTT
CASSSQGSYNSPLHF
>-|TRBV10-3|-|TRBJ2-3
TGTGCCATCAGTCAATCGGCAGATACGCAGTATTTT
CAISQSADTQYF
>-|TRBV7-9|few|TRBJ2-3
TGTGCCAGCAGCTTAGCGCAGGGAAGCACAGATACGCAGTATTTT
CASSLAQGSTDTQYF
>TRBD1|TRBV29-1|-|TRBJ2-2
TGCAGCGTTTCTGACAGGGGATGGACCGGGGAGCTGTTTTTT
CSVSDRGWTGELFF
>TRBD2|TRBV3-1|-|TRBJ2-3
TGTGCCAGCAGCCAAGAAGGAGGAGCTAGCGGGGGGGCGGATACGCAGTATTTT
CASSQEGGASGGADTQYF
>-|TRBV15|-|TRBJ2-7
TGTGCCACCAGCAGTTACGCGGGGATTGACGAGCAGTACTTC
CATSSYAGIDEQYF
>-|TRBV6-2/TRBV6-3|-|TRBJ2-3
TGTGCCAGCAGATGGACAGATATAGGTCGGGATACGCAGTATTTT
CASRWTDIGRDTQYF
>TRBD2|TRBV18|few|TRBJ2-3
TGTGCCAGCTCACCAACTAGCGGGGGCCCAGGAGCTCATTTT
CASSPTSGGPGAHF
>-|TRBV20-1|many|TRBJ2-7
TGCAGTGCTACCCCTTCGGAGGGTTCCTACGAGCAGTACTTC
CSATPSEGSYEQYF
>TRBD1|TRBV28|few|TRBJ2-4
TGTGCCAGCAGTGGCCAGGGACAGGGGATGAACATTCAGTACTTC
CASSGQGQGMNIQYF
>-|TRBV6-2/TRBV6-3|few|TRBJ2-1
TGTGCCAGCAGTTACTCGCCAGCGGAGTACAATGAGCAGTTCTTC
CASSYSPAEYNEQFF
>TRBD2|TRBV20-1|-|TRBJ2-3
TGCAGTGCTAGAGAATTAGCGGGTGTCACAGATACGCAGTATTTT
CSARELAGVTDTQYF
>-|TRBV29-1|many|TRBJ1-1
TGCAGCGTTGAAGGATCAGCGCGGGGGTCGAACACTGAAGCTTTCTTT
CSVEGSARGSNTEAFF
>-|TRBV20-1|-|TRBJ1-5
TGCGGTGCTAGGTTAAGGGGGGCAGGCAATCAGCCCCAGCATTTT
CGARLRGAGNQPQHF
>TRBD1|TRBV6-5|few|TRBJ2-7
TGTGCCAGCAGTTACTCGAGGGGGCTCTACGAGCAGTACTTC
CASSYSRGLYEQYF
>-|TRBV4-1|many|TRBJ2-5
TGCGCCAGCAGCCAAGGGCAGGGAGGAGAGACCCAGTACTTC
CASSQGQGGETQYF
>-|TRBV3-1|-|TRBJ2-7
TGTGCCAGCAGCTCTCTGGGCGTGGGCATCTCCTACGAGCAGTACTTC
CASSSLGVGISYEQYF
>TRBD1|TRBV20-1|few|TRBJ2-3
TGCAGTGCGTCCGGGACAGGGCCCACAGATACGCAGTATTTT
CSASGTGPTDTQYF
>TRBD2|TRBV24-1|many|TRBJ2-3
TGTGCCACCAGTGATTACCGGCGGGAGCGGGGCACAGATACGCAGTATTTT
CATSDYRRERGTDTQYF
>-|TRBV12-3/TRBV12-4|-|TRBJ2-2
TGTGCCAGCAGTCCGGGCCTCTGGGGAGGAACCGGGGAGCTGTTTTTT
CASSPGLWGGTGELFF
>TRBD1|TRBV6-6|-|TRBJ1-5
TGTGCCAGCAGATGGGGACAGGCAGGCAATCAGCCCCAGCATTTT
CASRWGQAGNQPQHF
>-|TRBV29-1|many|TRBJ1-1
TGCAGCGGGGGGGAAATCGCTGAAGCTTTCTTT
CSGGEIAEAFF
>TRBD1|TRBV29-1|-|TRBJ2-7
TGCAGCGCCCCGGACAGGGGCCCCTACGAGCAGTACTTC
CSAPDRGPYEQYF
>TRBD1|TRBV30|few|TRBJ1-2
TGTGCCTGGAGCCTGACAGGGGGCGATGGCTACACCTTC
CAWSLTGGDGYTF
>-|TRBV6-5|-|TRBJ1-5
TGTGCCAGCAGTACCACGAAGAGCGGGCAGCCCCAGCATTTT
CASSTTKSGQPQHF
>-|TRBV1|many|TRBJ2-5
TGCACCAGCAGCCCCCACGGCGAGCGGGAACAAGAGACCCAGTACTTC
CTSSPHGEREQETQYF
>-|TRBV13|-|TRBJ2-1
TGTGCCAGCAGCTCCCTTGCGGGAATCTCCTACAATGAGCAGTTCTTC
CASSSLAGISYNEQFF
>-|TRBV29-1|few|TRBJ1-1
TGCAGCGGGGAACAGGGTGGGGGGACTGAAGCTTTCTTT
CSGEQGGGTEAFF
>-|TRBV28|few|TRBJ1-2
TGTGCCAGCAGTTTATTTGGGCAAAACTATGGCTACACCTTC
CASSLFGQNYGYTF
>-|TRBV27|few|TRBJ1-2
TGTGCCAGCACCCCTCACCCAGTCTATGGCTACACCTTC
CASTPHPVYGYTF
>-|TRBV29-1|-|TRBJ1-5
TGCAGCGTCTCTAAGGAGGGGAGAGGGCAGCCCCAGCATTTT
CSVSKEGRGQPQHF